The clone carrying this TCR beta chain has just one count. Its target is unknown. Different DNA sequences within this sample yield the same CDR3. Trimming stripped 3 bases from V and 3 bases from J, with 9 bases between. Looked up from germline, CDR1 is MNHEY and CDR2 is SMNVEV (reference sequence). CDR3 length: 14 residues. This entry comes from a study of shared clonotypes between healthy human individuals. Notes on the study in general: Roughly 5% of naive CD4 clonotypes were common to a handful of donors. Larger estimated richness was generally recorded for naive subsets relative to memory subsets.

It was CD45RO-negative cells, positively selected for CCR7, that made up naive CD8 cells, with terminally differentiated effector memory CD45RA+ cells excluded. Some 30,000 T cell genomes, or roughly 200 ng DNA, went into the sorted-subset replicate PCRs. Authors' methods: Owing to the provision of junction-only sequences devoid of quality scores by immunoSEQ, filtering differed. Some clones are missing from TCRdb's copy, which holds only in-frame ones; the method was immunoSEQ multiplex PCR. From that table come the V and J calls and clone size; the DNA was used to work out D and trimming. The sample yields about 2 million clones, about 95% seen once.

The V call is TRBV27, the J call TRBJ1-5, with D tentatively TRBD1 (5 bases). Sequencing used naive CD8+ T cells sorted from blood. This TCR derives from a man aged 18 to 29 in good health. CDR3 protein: CASSLGGVNQPQHF. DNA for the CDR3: TGTGCCAGCAGTTTGGGGGGAGTCAATCAGCCCCAGCATTTT.